This record concerns one TCR beta chain sequence. The antigen is undetermined. Trimming shortened V by 0 bases and J by 4 bases, and 3 bases separated the two germline ends. CDR3 length: 12 amino acids. Looked up from germline, CDR1 is SGHTA and CDR2 is FQGNSA. This specimen belongs to a study of radiation and T cells in renal cell carcinoma. Overall study context: Nephrectomy followed 15 Gy stereotactic body radiation by 4 weeks. Study outcomes and limitations: Top tumor clonotypes rose in blood 2 weeks post-radiation, then contracted.

Stated time point: baseline pretreatment blood. Specified treatment: 15 Gy SBRT to primary tumor, nephrectomy 4 weeks later. Serial blood draws occurred at baseline and 2 and 4 weeks post-SBRT. This renal cell carcinoma was of the clear cell type. TCRdb's copy holds only in-frame clones and misses some; the assay was immunoSEQ multiplex PCR. The repertoire holds approximately 140,000 clones, with 88% as singletons. Sequenced here: blood, sampled from a patient whose treatment included radiotherapy and nephrectomy. The chain couples TRBV7-2 to TRBJ2-5; D is unclear. The TCR originated in a woman in her sixties or seventies with renal cell carcinoma. CDR3 sequence (DNA): TGTGCCAGCAGCTTAGCGGGAGAGACCCAGTACTTC. Its translation is CASSLAGETQYF.